The T cell receptor beta chain under discussion was sequenced for a study of CD8+ T cells in alopecia areata. Broader study findings: With just one nonresponder, it is still uncertain whether baseline CD8+ expansion relates to response. Tofacitinib significantly brought down scalp clonality and expanded CD8+ clones among top 100.

Only a few counts were recorded for this clone. Its antigen is unidentified. RNA extraction was followed by reverse transcription into cDNA, which acted as the sequencing template. TCRdb's copy holds only in-frame clones and misses some; the assay was immunoSEQ multiplex PCR. The sample shows about 180,000 clones, about 61% of them seen only once. Treatment of the sample: oral pan-JAK inhibitor, 5-10 mg twice daily. The CDR3 has 13 amino acids. Trimming removed 2 bases from V and 1 base from J, with 7 bases in between. CDR1 SGDLS and CDR2 YYNGEE come from the germline V gene. The sequence was obtained from a human donor with alopecia areata. The V gene is TRBV9, the J gene TRBJ2-7; D is uncertain. Sequences were derived from CD4+ T cells sorted from blood, sampled at approximately week 60, from a patient treated with tofacitinib. The CDR3 loop reads CASSVGGSYEQYF. The CDR3 region has the DNA TGTGCCAGCAGCGTTGGCGGTTCCTACGAGCAGTACTTC.